This T cell receptor beta chain was identified during a study of blood T cell repertoires in COVID-19. TCRdb's table, derived via immunoSEQ multiplex PCR, lists solely in-frame clones and lacks some. The sample has 250,000 to 300,000 clones, roughly 80% seen once; the top ten hold 4.5% to 6%. The CDR3 is 11 residues long. Germline CDR1 and CDR2: MNHEY and SVGAGI. Deletions cut 5 bases from V and 4 bases from J, with 3 bases between. V usage is TRBV6-5 and J usage is TRBJ1-5; D call uncertain. The TCR sequence derives from a man aged 35 to 55 who had been exposed to COVID-19. Sequencing used PBMCs or T cells enriched from blood (not recorded which). This CDR3 reads CASSHNQPQHF. Here the CDR3 DNA reads TGTGCCAGCAGTCATAATCAGCCCCAGCATTTT.